Each of the 13 T cell receptor beta chains below was sequenced from the same sample in a study of human T cells and chemical hapten exposure. TCRdb analysed the RACE reads with MiXCR anew, one entry per CDR3 protein. This sample has under 75,000 distinct CDR3 sequences, with around 10% found just once. As to time point: patch test 3, about 24 weeks after DPC sensitization. Treatment described: therapeutic diphenylcyclopropenone sensitization with weekly scalp DPC. Sequencing was performed on whole blood, taken in connection with sensitization to the hapten diphenylcyclopropenone (DPC). The receptors were sampled from a woman aged 50 to 60 with alopecia areata. Some clones in this sample may be carry-over from other donors' samples.

This clonotype came up many times. The chain carries TRBV5-5 and TRBJ1-1; D unclear. The germline gives CDR1 SGHKS, CDR2 YYEKEE (reference sequence). The V gene lost 3 bases and the J gene lost 7 bases, with 10 bases spanning the gap. The CDR3 is 12 amino acids. The CDR3 sequence: CASSSARGEAFF. The CDR3 coding sequence is TGTGCCAGCAGCTCGGCCCGGGGTGAAGCTTTCTTT.

This clonotype occurred a few times. V is TRBV20-1 and J is TRBJ1-5; D possibly corresponds to TRBD1 (5 bases). The CDR3 has 14 amino acids. V was cut by 0 bases and J by 7 bases, with 13 bases left in between. Per germline, CDR1 DFQATT and CDR2 SNEGSKA (reference sequence). CDR3: CSARDLVGAQPQHF. The DNA for the CDR3 is TGCAGTGCTAGAGATCTCGTCGGGGCACAGCCCCAGCATTTT.

This clonotype came up many times. The chain uses TRBV6-1 and TRBJ2-5; D remains ambiguous. Deletions cut 2 bases from V and 1 base from J, with 8 bases between. From germline, CDR1 is MNHNS and CDR2 SASEGT. The CDR3 covers 14 residues. This CDR3 reads CASSEQVPQETQYF. The CDR3 DNA reads as TGTGCCAGCAGTGAACAGGTACCCCAAGAGACCCAGTACTTC.

This clonotype was seen many times. The chain carries TRBV27 and TRBJ1-4; D is ambiguous. V dropped 4 bases and J dropped 5 bases, with 11 bases sitting between them. CDR3 length equals 14 residues. Germline V CDR1 and CDR2: MNHEY, SMNVEV (reference sequence). Here the CDR3 reads CASSSSRENEKLFF. The CDR3 region has the DNA TGTGCCAGCAGTTCATCCCGTGAAAATGAAAAACTGTTTTTT. The complete variable domain, with remaining parts taken from reference TRBV27 and TRBJ1-4, reads EAQVTQNPRYLITVTGKKLTVTCSQNMNHEYMSWYRQDPGLGLRQIYYSMNVEVTDKGDVPEGYKVSRKEKRNFPLILESPSPNQTSLYFCASSSSRENEKLFFGSGTQLSVL.

This chain uses TRBV5-1 with TRBJ1-4; possibly TRBD1 for D (6 bases). The CDR3 loop spans 16 amino acids. V was pared by 4 bases and J by 2 bases, with 15 bases between. Germline CDR1 SGHRS, CDR2 YFSETQ. CDR3 sequence reads: CASSVAGATTNEKLFF. The CDR3 bases are TGCGCCAGCAGCGTTGCGGGGGCAACGACTAATGAAAAACTGTTTTTT.

The sample holds a few counts of this clonotype. CDR3 protein: CASIPQGHHENIQYF. For the CDR3, the DNA is TGTGCCAGCATCCCTCAGGGACACCACGAAAACATTCAGTACTTC. The chain joins TRBV28 to TRBJ2-4; a possible D gene is TRBD1 (6 bases). CDR1 MDHEN and CDR2 SYDVKM come from the germline V gene. This CDR3 contains 15 residues. V lost 7 bases to trimming and J lost 5 bases, with 18 bases between them.

This clonotype showed up just a few times. This chain uses TRBV12-3 or TRBV12-4 with TRBJ2-7; D may correspond to TRBD1 or TRBD2 (7 bases each). The CDR3 covers 14 residues. V lost 8 bases and J 0 bases, leaving 14 bases between the germline ends. The CDR3 spells CASGSGDSSYEQYF. DNA of the CDR3: TGTGCCAGCGGGAGCGGGGACAGCTCCTACGAGCAGTACTTC.

This clonotype has at least ten counts. The chain uses TRBV6-2 or TRBV6-3 and TRBJ2-5, with 9 bases matching TRBD1. Germline V lookup: CDR1 MNHEY, CDR2 SVGEGT. V gave up 4 bases and J gave up 5 bases; unmatched junction bases: 14. This CDR3 is 17 amino acids long. As DNA, the CDR3 is TGTGCCAGCAGTTCACGCGCCCTCACAGGGGGCTTTGAGACCCAGTACTTC. Translating it yields CASSSRALTGGFETQYF.

This clonotype was seen at least ten times. The chain combines TRBV3-1 with TRBJ2-1, with 8 bases matching TRBD2. The V gene's germline CDR1 is LGHDT and CDR2 YNNKEL (reference sequence). The V and J ends lost 6 bases and 0 bases, in that order; junction bases with no gene match: 4. This CDR3 contains 15 residues. CDR3 nucleotide sequence: TGTGCCAGCAGTCTAGCGGGTAGCTCCTACAATGAGCAGTTCTTC. Encoded protein: CASSLAGSSYNEQFF.

This clonotype was seen ten or more times. The chain carries TRBV6-2 or TRBV6-3 and TRBJ1-2; TRBD1 matches 7 bases. Per the germline V gene, CDR1 is MNHEY and CDR2 is SVGEGT. The CDR3 covers 12 residues. The trim removed 7 bases at V and 5 bases at J, leaving 4 bases unmatched. CDR3 bases: TGTGCCAGCACCGGACAGGAATATGGCTACACCTTC. This translates into CASTGQEYGYTF.

This clonotype was observed at least ten times. In DNA, the CDR3 is TGTGCCAGCAGCCGGGACCCGAACACCGGGGAGCTGTTTTTT. Its translation: CASSRDPNTGELFF. The genes are TRBV7-9 and TRBJ2-2; D might be TRBD1 or TRBD2, each matching 5 bases. V was trimmed by 5 bases and J by 0 bases, leaving 7 bases between them. In germline, CDR1 is SEHNR, CDR2 FQNEAQ (reference sequence). This CDR3 region has 14 residues.

This clonotype came up many times. The chain joins TRBV25-1 to TRBJ1-2; D is possibly TRBD1 (5 bases). Germline V lookup: CDR1 MGHDK, CDR2 SYGVNS. The CDR3 is 15 amino acids. Trimming stripped 7 bases from V and 0 bases from J, with 15 bases between. CDR3 sequence reads: CASKPGGLSNYGYTF. The CDR3 region has the DNA TGTGCCAGCAAGCCGGGGGGACTCTCTAACTATGGCTACACCTTC.

In its sample, this clonotype was seen many times. The chain combines TRBV20-1 with TRBJ1-5; D is ambiguous. The CDR3 has 14 residues. Trimming left V 0 bases short and J 7 bases short, with 13 bases between. CDR1 DFQATT and CDR2 SNEGSKA come from the germline V gene (reference sequence). The CDR3, as DNA: TGCAGTGCTAGAGATCTTGTGGGGAACCAGCCCCAGCATTTT. It translates to CSARDLVGNQPQHF.